Following are 25 T cell receptor beta chains from one sample sequenced in a study of cytomegalovirus exposure and HLA in healthy donors. Primers included in the PCR were 60 Vbeta and 13 Jbeta primers. Produced via immunoSEQ multiplex PCR; TCRdb's table is partial and in-frame only. The table records 250,000 or so clones, approximately 87% of them present only once. Sequencing input: PBMCs. The receptors derive from a human donor in good health.

This clone occurred once. The chain is built from TRBV5-4 and TRBJ1-1; 9 positions agree with TRBD1. J lost 1 base, V lost 3 bases, and 4 bases had no gene match. The CDR3 totals 15 residues. Germline loops: CDR1 SGHNT, CDR2 YYREEE (reference sequence). For the CDR3, the DNA is TGTGCCAGCAGCTGGGACAGGGTTTCGAACACTGAAGCTTTCTTT. Its translation is CASSWDRVSNTEAFF.

This clone has just a few counts. The rearrangement uses TRBV2 and TRBJ2-5, with a weak D call TRBD2 (5 bases). Per the germline V gene, CDR1 is SNHLY and CDR2 is FYNNEI. The CDR3 extends over 17 amino acids. Trimming left V 7 bases short and J 4 bases short, with 25 bases between. The CDR3 DNA follows: TGTGCCAGCATTCGTCGAGCGGCAGTTGGGGTTGGAGAGACCCAGTACTTC. Its protein product is CASIRRAAVGVGETQYF.

V gene TRBV11-2 combines with J gene TRBJ2-5; tentative D call: TRBD2 (6 bases). V was shortened by 3 bases and J by 4 bases, with 9 bases between the two germline ends. CDR3 length equals 13 residues. CDR1 and CDR2 (germline): SGHAT, FQNNGV. As DNA, the CDR3 is TGTGCCAGCAGCTTTCGGGAGCGAGAGACCCAGTACTTC. Protein: CASSFRERETQYF.

The gene calls are TRBV7-2 and TRBJ2-7; 14 nucleotides agree with TRBD2. The V gene's germline CDR1 is SGHTA and CDR2 FQGNSA. With 2 bases clipped from V and 3 bases from J, the junction kept 6 bases outside the gene matches. The CDR3 contains 17 residues. CDR3 amino acids: CASSLTGTSGSFYEQYF. The CDR3 coding sequence is TGTGCCAGCAGCTTAACGGGGACTAGCGGGAGTTTCTACGAGCAGTACTTC.

The rearrangement links TRBV2 to TRBJ2-6; 7 nucleotides match TRBD1. CDR1 is SNHLY and CDR2 is FYNNEI in the germline V gene. CDR3 length: 14 amino acids. The ends lost 8 bases at V and 6 bases at J; junction bases unmatched: 7. The CDR3 region has the DNA TGTGCCAGCGGGGAAGGGGGCCTGGCCAACGTCCTGACTTTC. Residues: CASGEGGLANVLTF.

This clone showed up just once. This sequence joins TRBV9 and TRBJ2-3, with 7 bases that match TRBD1. This CDR3 region has 15 residues. V was pared by 0 bases and J by 5 bases, with 6 bases of the junction left unmatched. Germline V gives CDR1 SGDLS, CDR2 YYNGEE. The CDR3: CASSVGQGEGDTQYF. CDR3 nucleotides: TGTGCCAGCAGCGTAGGACAGGGAGAGGGAGATACGCAGTATTTT.

The chain joins TRBV7-3 to TRBJ2-2, with D perhaps matching TRBD2 (5 bases). The CDR3 length is 12 residues. Per the germline V gene, CDR1 is SGHTA and CDR2 is FQGTGA. V lost 6 bases to trimming and J lost 8 bases, with 10 bases between them. CDR3 region: CASRSGPGELFF. CDR3 DNA sequence: TGTGCCAGCAGGAGCGGACCGGGGGAGCTGTTTTTT.

The chain has TRBV12-5 and TRBJ2-5; D is unresolved. In germline, CDR1 is LGHNT, CDR2 FRNRAP. This CDR3 is 11 amino acids long. Trimming removed 2 bases from V and 5 bases from J, with 3 bases in between. CDR3 residues: CASGLYETQYF. The CDR3 DNA is TGTGCTAGTGGTTTGTATGAGACCCAGTACTTC. The entire variable domain, with the rest obtained from reference TRBV12-5 and TRBJ2-5, is as follows: DARVTQTPRHKVTEMGQEVTMRCQPILGHNTVFWYRQTMMQGLELLAYFRNRAPLDDSGMPKDRFSAEMPDATLATLKIQPSEPRDSAVYFCASGLYETQYFGPGTRLLVL.

This chain links TRBV5-1 with TRBJ2-7; TRBD2 agrees at 12 bases. After removal of 0 bases from V and 10 bases from J, the junction contained 8 bases not matched to a gene. CDR3 size: 15 residues. The germline gives CDR1 SGHRS, CDR2 YFSETQ. CDR3 protein: CASSLGLAGVFEQYF. The CDR3 region has the DNA TGCGCCAGCAGCTTGGGACTAGCGGGAGTTTTCGAACAGTACTTC.

V is TRBV29-1 and J is TRBJ1-2; D unclear. The CDR3 is 13 amino acids. Trimming took 0 bases from V and 8 from J, leaving 13 bases between them. CDR1 and CDR2 (germline): SQVTM, ANQGSEA. The DNA for the CDR3 is TGCAGCGTTGAAGAGAACCAGGCCCTAGGCTACACCTTC. It codes for CSVEENQALGYTF.

The chain joins TRBV18 to TRBJ2-7; unclear D gene. Germline V CDR1 and CDR2: KGHSH, LQKENI. The ends were cut back, 3 bases at V and 0 bases at J, with 12 bases in the middle. The CDR3 covers 15 residues. The chain's CDR3 is CASSPGSDRSYEQYF. CDR3 nucleotide sequence: TGTGCCAGCTCACCCGGGTCTGACCGCTCCTACGAGCAGTACTTC.

This rearrangement joins TRBV28 to TRBJ2-2, with TRBD2 matching 9 bases. CDR1 is MDHEN, CDR2 SYDVKM, per germline. The CDR3 covers 18 residues. Losses at the gene ends were 8 bases for V and 2 bases for J; bases not matched to a gene: 15. CDR3 in DNA: TGTGCCAGCCGCTACCAAGCGGGAGGCTCGTTTAACACCGGGGAGCTGTTTTTT. Its translation: CASRYQAGGSFNTGELFF.

This clone has only one observation. The chain is built from TRBV7-2 and TRBJ1-4; no clear D gene. The CDR3 is 16 amino acids. Per germline, CDR1 SGHTA and CDR2 FQGNSA. Trimming removed 5 bases from V and 2 bases from J, with 15 bases in between. CDR3 sequence: CASSISPQRTNEKLFF. The CDR3, as DNA: TGTGCCAGCAGCATATCGCCCCAACGGACTAATGAAAAACTGTTTTTT. Based on the CDR3 plus reference TRBV7-2 and TRBJ1-4, the full variable domain is GAGVSQSPSNKVTEKGKDVELRCDPISGHTALYWYRQSLGQGLEFLIYFQGNSAPDKSGLPSDRFSAERTGGSVSTLTIQRTQQEDSAVYLCASSISPQRTNEKLFFGSGTQLSVL.

This chain joins TRBV4-1 and TRBJ2-7, with 7 bases fitting TRBD2. Trimming removed 1 base from V and 2 bases from J; junction bases left unmatched: 8. Germline CDR1 and CDR2: MGHRA and YSYEKL. The CDR3 loop spans 16 amino acids. This CDR3 is CASSQVGASGTYEQYF. The CDR3 DNA reads TGCGCCAGCAGCCAAGTTGGCGCTAGCGGCACCTACGAGCAGTACTTC.

V and J are TRBV27 and TRBJ2-7, with 10 bases that match TRBD1. J lost 2 bases, V lost 5 bases, and 6 bases had no gene match. CDR1 MNHEY and CDR2 SMNVEV come from the germline V gene (reference sequence). This CDR3 is built from 15 residues. The CDR3 DNA reads TGTGCCAGCAGTGCCAAGGGACAGGGGACCTACGAGCAGTACTTC. This encodes CASSAKGQGTYEQYF.

The chain employs TRBV5-6 and TRBJ2-7; 10 positions agree with TRBD1. The V gene's germline CDR1 is SGHDT and CDR2 YYEEEE. The CDR3 is 16 residues long. V was pared by 1 base and J by 3 bases, with 7 bases of the junction left unmatched. Written as DNA, the CDR3 is TGTGCCAGCAGCTTGCCTTCGGGACAGGGGTTCTACGAGCAGTACTTC. The encoded protein is CASSLPSGQGFYEQYF.

In DNA, the CDR3 is TGTGCCGCGGGGGGGAAATTCTCCCAAGAGACCCAGTACTTC. Translating gives CAAGGKFSQETQYF. V is TRBV2 and J is TRBJ2-5; the match to TRBD2 covers 9 bases. Per germline, CDR1 SNHLY and CDR2 FYNNEI. The ends lost 11 bases at V and 1 base at J; junction bases unmatched: 8. This CDR3 comprises 14 residues.

This clone occurred a few times. The chain is built from TRBV5-1 and TRBJ2-1; 9 bases align to TRBD2. The CDR3 consists of 15 residues. In germline, CDR1 is SGHRS, CDR2 YFSETQ. V dropped 4 bases and J dropped 10; count of bases not matched to a gene: 12. Here the CDR3 DNA reads TGCGCCAGCAGCGGCCTGCTAGCGGGGCATGGGGAGCAGTTCTTC. Translation gives CASSGLLAGHGEQFF.

This clone was observed once. The chain combines TRBV12-5 with TRBJ2-3, with 8 nucleotides matching TRBD1. V dropped 5 bases and J dropped 8; count of bases not matched to a gene: 18. The germline gives CDR1 LGHNT, CDR2 FRNRAP. This CDR3 has 17 residues. The CDR3 loop reads CASGPSGGGPSRRTQYF. The DNA of the CDR3 is TGTGCTAGTGGTCCCTCAGGGGGCGGGCCCTCTCGACGTACGCAGTATTTT.

The V gene is TRBV7-2, the J gene TRBJ2-7; the match to TRBD2 covers 12 bases. Germline CDR1 reads SGHTA; CDR2 reads FQGNSA. V dropped 5 bases and J dropped 2; count of bases not matched to a gene: 4. The length of the CDR3 is 15 residues. The CDR3 DNA is TGTGCCAGCAGCCCCACTAGCGGGGGGCCCTACGAGCAGTACTTC. Its translation is CASSPTSGGPYEQYF. Variable domain in full (rest from reference TRBV7-2 and TRBJ2-7): GAGVSQSPSNKVTEKGKDVELRCDPISGHTALYWYRQSLGQGLEFLIYFQGNSAPDKSGLPSDRFSAERTGGSVSTLTIQRTQQEDSAVYLCASSPTSGGPYEQYFGPGTRLTVT.

The rearrangement uses TRBV28 and TRBJ1-1; 9 positions match TRBD1. The CDR3 has 15 amino acids. J lost 5 bases, V lost 5 bases, and 9 bases had no gene match. Germline CDR1 is MDHEN and CDR2 is SYDVKM. The DNA of the CDR3 is TGTGCCAGCAGTCGGACCGGGACAGGGAGAACTGAAGCTTTCTTT. It yields the protein CASSRTGTGRTEAFF. Full variable domain (outside the CDR3, taken from reference TRBV28 and TRBJ1-1): DVKVTQSSRYLVKRTGEKVFLECVQDMDHENMFWYRQDPGLGLRLIYFSYDVKMKEKGDIPEGYSVSREKKERFSLILESASTNQTSMYLCASSRTGTGRTEAFFGQGTRLTVV.

This clone was detected only a few times. The chain couples TRBV5-1 to TRBJ2-7; D not resolved. With 3 bases removed from V and 0 bases from J, the gap between germline ends came to 10 bases. CDR3 length: 14 residues. Germline V gene lookup returns CDR1 SGHRS and CDR2 YFSETQ. The CDR3 sequence: CASSYQTSSYEQYF. CDR3 nucleotide sequence: TGCGCCAGCAGCTACCAGACTTCCTCCTACGAGCAGTACTTC.

As regards this clone: One junction end does not reproduce the germline sequence, and a read error may be involved. V usage is TRBV11-3 and J usage is TRBJ2-7; 9 bases agree with TRBD2. There are 12 residues in the CDR3. CDR1 and CDR2 (germline): SGHNT, YENEEA. The CDR3 DNA reads as TGTGCCAGCAGCTTACCGGGACTAGCTCTCCACTTC. This translates into CASSLPGLALHF. The full variable domain, completed using reference TRBV11-3 and TRBJ2-7, is EAGVVQSPRYKIIEKKQPVAFWCNPISGHNTLYWYLQNLGQGPELLIRYENEEAVDDSQLPKDRFSAERLKGVDSTLKIQPAELGDSAVYLCASSLPGLALHFGPGTRLTVT.

The chain couples TRBV4-1 to TRBJ2-5; 11 nucleotides agree with TRBD2. In germline, CDR1 is MGHRA, CDR2 YSYEKL. After removal of 1 base from V and 4 bases from J, the junction contained 14 bases not matched to a gene. This CDR3 contains 19 residues. The CDR3 bases are TGCGCCAGCAGCCAAGTACCTCCCGCCCTAGCGGGGGGAGGAGAGACCCAGTACTTC. Protein product: CASSQVPPALAGGGETQYF.

V and J are TRBV30 and TRBJ1-1; TRBD1 might be the D (5 bases). CDR1 is GTSNPN and CDR2 is SVGIG in the germline V gene (reference sequence). The CDR3 loop spans 13 amino acids. Between the trimmed V and J ends, which lost 0 bases and 11 bases, there was a span of 16 bases. The DNA of the CDR3 is TGTGCCTGGAGTGTAGGGGATAGGGGCCACGCTTTCTTT. Translation: CAWSVGDRGHAFF.